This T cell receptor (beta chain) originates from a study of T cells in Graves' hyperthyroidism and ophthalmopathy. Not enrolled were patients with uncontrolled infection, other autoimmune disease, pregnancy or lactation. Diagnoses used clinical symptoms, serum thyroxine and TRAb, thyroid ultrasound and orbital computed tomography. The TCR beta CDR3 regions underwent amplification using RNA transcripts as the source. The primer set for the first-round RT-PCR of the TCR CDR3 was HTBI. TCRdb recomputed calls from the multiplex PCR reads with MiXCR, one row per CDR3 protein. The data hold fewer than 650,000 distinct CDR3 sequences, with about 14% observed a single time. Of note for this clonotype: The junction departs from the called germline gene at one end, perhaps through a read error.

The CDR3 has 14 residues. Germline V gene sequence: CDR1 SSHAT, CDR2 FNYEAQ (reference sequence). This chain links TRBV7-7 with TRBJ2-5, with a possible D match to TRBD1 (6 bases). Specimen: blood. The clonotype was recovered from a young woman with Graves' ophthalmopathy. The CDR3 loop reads CASSLGTLIGTQYF. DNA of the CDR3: TGTGCTAGCAGCTTAGGGACACTTATTGGGACCCAGTACTTC.